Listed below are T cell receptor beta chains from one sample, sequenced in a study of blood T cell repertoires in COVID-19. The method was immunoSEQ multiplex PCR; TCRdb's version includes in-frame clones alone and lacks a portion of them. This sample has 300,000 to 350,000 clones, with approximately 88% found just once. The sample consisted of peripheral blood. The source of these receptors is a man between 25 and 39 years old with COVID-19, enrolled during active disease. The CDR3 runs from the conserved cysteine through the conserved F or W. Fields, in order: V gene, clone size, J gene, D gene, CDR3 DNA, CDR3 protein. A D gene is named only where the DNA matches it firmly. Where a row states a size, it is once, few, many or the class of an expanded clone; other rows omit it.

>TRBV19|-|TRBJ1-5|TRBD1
TGTGCCAGTAGTTATCAGGGGGCTCGCTACAATCAGCCCCAGCATTTT
CASSYQGARYNQPQHF
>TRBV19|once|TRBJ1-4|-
TGTGCCACCGCATCGAGGACAACTAATGAAAAACTGTTTTTT
CATASRTTNEKLFF
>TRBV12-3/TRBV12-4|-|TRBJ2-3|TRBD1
TGTGCCAGCAGTTGGTACAGGGGCGATACGCAGTATTTT
CASSWYRGDTQYF
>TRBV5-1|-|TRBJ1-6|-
TGCGCCAGCAGCTTCGAGCGGGGTGGTCCTAATTCACCCCTCCACTTT
CASSFERGGPNSPLHF
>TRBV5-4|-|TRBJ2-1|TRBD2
TGTGCCAGCAGCTTGGCTGCGGGGGGGCACAATGAGCAGTTCTTC
CASSLAAGGHNEQFF
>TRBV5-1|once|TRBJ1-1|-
TGCGCCAGCAGCTTCGGAGGGGTGAACACTGAAGCTTTCTTT
CASSFGGVNTEAFF
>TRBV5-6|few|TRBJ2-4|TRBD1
TGTGCCAGCAGCCTGGGACAGGGGTTGATCATTCAGTACTTC
CASSLGQGLIIQYF
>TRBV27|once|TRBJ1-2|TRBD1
TGTGCCAGCAGTCTTCAGGGGGCGTTAAACTATGGCTACACCTTC
CASSLQGALNYGYTF
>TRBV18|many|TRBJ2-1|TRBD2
TGTGCCAGCTCACTTACTAGCGGCAGCTCCTACAATGAGCAGTTCTTC
CASSLTSGSSYNEQFF
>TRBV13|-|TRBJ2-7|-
TGTGCCAGCAGCTCTTCCGGGACACCGGGGTGGCAGTACTTC
CASSSSGTPGWQYF
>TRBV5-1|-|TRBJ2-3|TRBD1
TGCGCCAGCAGCGCAGTAACAGGGGGCACAGATACGCAGTATTTT
CASSAVTGGTDTQYF
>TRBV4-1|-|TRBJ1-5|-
TGCGCCAGCAGCCAAGATGGTTCATGGGCCTATAGCAATCAGCCCCAGCATTTT
CASSQDGSWAYSNQPQHF
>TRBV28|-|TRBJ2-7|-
TGTGCCAGCAGTTTACGAGGGATTTTCAACGAGCAGTACTTC
CASSLRGIFNEQYF
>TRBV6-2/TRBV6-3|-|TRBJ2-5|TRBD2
TGTGCCAGCAGTTTGCAAGCGGGATCCGTCCAAGAGACCCAGTACTTC
CASSLQAGSVQETQYF
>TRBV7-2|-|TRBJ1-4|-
TGTGCCAGCAGCTTAGACGGGGGGGCGCGGGAAAAACTGTTTTTT
CASSLDGGAREKLFF